This TCR beta chain was obtained from a study of cytomegalovirus exposure and HLA in healthy donors. With 5 bases removed from V and 7 bases from J, the gap between germline ends came to 17 bases. The CDR3 contains 14 residues. The V gene's germline CDR1 is MRHNA and CDR2 SNTAGT. Assay: immunoSEQ multiplex PCR; the TCRdb copy retains only in-frame clones and omits some. The sample records more than 95,000 clones, 80% to 90% being singletons. This chain joins TRBV6-4 and TRBJ1-1; D is uncertain. What was sequenced was PBMCs. This sequence was found in a woman aged 18-29 years in good health and CMV-seronegative. The CDR3 region has the DNA TGTGCCAGCAGTTACCAGCCAGGTATGGGTGAAGCTTTCTTT. Its translation: CASSYQPGMGEAFF.